The T cell receptor beta chain under discussion was sequenced for a study of shared clonotypes between healthy human individuals. The CDR3 totals 14 residues. V was trimmed by 5 bases and J by 3 bases, leaving 11 bases between them. Germline-derived CDR1 and CDR2 are SGHVS and FNYEAQ. Using immunoSEQ multiplex PCR, the repertoire was profiled, and TCRdb retains in-frame clones only, with some absent. Altogether about 470,000 clones are present, 79% being singletons, with the ten largest covering approximately 13%. In this sample, this clone turned up a few times. The sequence came from a woman between 40 and 55 years old in good health. Some clones in this sample may be carry-over from other donors' samples. Sequencing was done on a sample of PBMCs. The chain uses TRBV7-6 and TRBJ1-5; D unclear. The CDR3 is CASSEGPDNQPQHF. The CDR3 nucleotides read TGTGCCAGCAGCGAAGGACCGGACAATCAGCCCCAGCATTTT.